The 27 T cell receptor beta chains reported below all come from one sample, sequenced in a study of T cells after yellow fever vaccination. From the 5' RACE reads, TCRdb called clonotypes with MiXCR, one entry per CDR3 protein. Of 400,000 or so distinct CDR3 sequences listed, over 15% were seen once; the top ten hold roughly a sixth. The starting material was PBMCs, obtained before the yellow fever booster vaccination. These receptors were taken from a man younger than 35 who received the YFV17D yellow fever vaccine.

In its sample, this clonotype was seen a few times. As DNA, the CDR3 is TGCGCCAGCAACTTCGCTCTGGGGGGGACGAACAATGAGCAGTTCTTC. This codes for CASNFALGGTNNEQFF. The rearrangement joins TRBV5-1 to TRBJ2-1; 7 nucleotides align to TRBD2. Per germline, CDR1 SGHRS and CDR2 YFSETQ. V gave up 6 bases and J gave up 5 bases; unmatched junction bases: 14. This CDR3 is built from 16 residues.

The rearrangement uses TRBV7-2 and TRBJ1-1; no clear D. The CDR3 covers 14 residues. Germline CDR1 is SGHTA and CDR2 is FQGNSA. The V end was cut by 5 bases, the J end by 5 bases, with 15 bases between. CDR3 nucleotides: TGTGCCAGCAGCATTTCCGGACCGGGGACTGAAGCTTTCTTT. Amino acid sequence: CASSISGPGTEAFF.

This clonotype came up a few times. The chain combines TRBV5-1 with TRBJ1-1; D ambiguous. The CDR3 sequence is 15 residues long. CDR1 is SGHRS and CDR2 is YFSETQ in the germline V gene. Trimming stripped 2 bases from V and 4 bases from J, with 15 bases between. The DNA of the CDR3 is TGCGCCAGCAGCTTAAAGGCTGGTTTATTCACTGAAGCTTTCTTT. This gives the protein CASSLKAGLFTEAFF. The full variable domain, in which reference TRBV5-1 and TRBJ1-1 provide the parts outside the CDR3, is KAGVTQTPRYLIKTRGQQVTLSCSPISGHRSVSWYQQTPGQGLQFLFEYFSETQRNKGNFPGRFSGRQFSNSRSEMNVSTLELGDSALYLCASSLKAGLFTEAFFGQGTRLTVV.

This clonotype has a count of ten or more. J is TRBJ2-7 and V is TRBV20-1; 7 nucleotides match TRBD1. The CDR3 length is 14 residues. V gave up 3 bases and J gave up 6 bases; unmatched junction bases: 11. CDR1 and CDR2 (germline): DFQATT, SNEGSKA (reference sequence). CDR3 residues: CSARSDRVESEQYV. The CDR3 DNA reads TGCAGTGCTAGGAGCGACAGGGTCGAGAGCGAGCAGTACGTC.

The CDR3 spells CASSEGVTGELFF. CDR3 sequence (DNA): TGTGCCAGCAGTGAAGGGGTAACCGGGGAGCTGTTTTTT. J is TRBJ2-2 and V is TRBV2, with D uncertain. V lost 1 base and J lost 5, with 5 bases in between. The CDR3 totals 13 residues. Germline CDR1 reads SNHLY; CDR2 reads FYNNEI.

This clonotype has only one observation. This chain connects TRBV29-1 to TRBJ2-3; TRBD1 aligns across 7 bases. The CDR3 is 14 amino acids. V lost 1 base and J lost 7; bases outside the gene matches: 8. Looked up from germline, CDR1 is SQVTM and CDR2 is ANQGSEA. Here the CDR3 reads CSVEGQGLLHTQYF. The CDR3 DNA follows: TGCAGCGTTGAAGGACAGGGTCTTCTGCATACGCAGTATTTT.

The genes are TRBV14 and TRBJ2-1; possibly TRBD2 for D (5 bases). The CDR3 length is 14 residues. The V gene's germline CDR1 is SGHDN and CDR2 FVKESK. With 1 base removed from V and 8 bases from J, the gap between germline ends came to 12 bases. The CDR3 sequence is CASSQAGSYDEQFF. The CDR3 region has the DNA TGTGCCAGCAGCCAAGCGGGGTCATACGATGAGCAGTTCTTC.

In its sample, this clonotype was seen a few times. J is TRBJ2-3 and V is TRBV5-1, with D possibly TRBD1 on 6 matching bases. CDR3 length: 15 amino acids. Germline V gives CDR1 SGHRS, CDR2 YFSETQ. Trimming removed 1 base from V and 4 bases from J, with 13 bases in between. This CDR3 is CASSLTGKSADTQYF. CDR3 nucleotides: TGCGCCAGCAGCTTGACAGGGAAGTCGGCAGATACGCAGTATTTT.

In its sample, this clonotype was seen once. The chain is built from TRBV4-1 and TRBJ2-2; D tentatively reads TRBD1 or TRBD2 (5 bases each). Between the trimmed V and J ends, which lost 4 bases and 6 bases, there was a span of 12 bases. CDR3 length equals 14 residues. Germline-derived CDR1 and CDR2 are MGHRA and YSYEKL. CDR3: CASSRPLGAGELFF. CDR3 DNA: TGCGCCAGCAGCCGCCCCTTGGGGGCCGGGGAGCTGTTTTTT.

The J gene is TRBJ2-2, the V gene TRBV5-4; 10 positions match TRBD1. Per germline, CDR1 SGHNT and CDR2 YYREEE (reference sequence). V shed 3 bases, J shed 3 bases, and the junction held 5 bases outside the gene matches. The length of the CDR3 is 16 residues. As DNA, the CDR3 is TGTGCCAGCAGCTATCCGGGACAGGGGTACACCGGGGAGCTGTTTTTT. This sequence encodes CASSYPGQGYTGELFF.

This clonotype was observed a handful of times. This rearrangement joins TRBV20-1 to TRBJ1-5; perhaps TRBD1 as D (5 bases). The CDR3 has 12 amino acids. V was trimmed by 4 bases and J by 9 bases, leaving 13 bases between them. Per germline, CDR1 DFQATT and CDR2 SNEGSKA (reference sequence). The CDR3 DNA sequence: TGCAGTGCTAAATCAGGGAATTGGCCCCAGCATTTT. Protein sequence: CSAKSGNWPQHF.

The genes are TRBV5-5 and TRBJ2-2; D is unclear. CDR1 and CDR2 (germline): SGHKS, YYEKEE (reference sequence). Trimming cost V 4 bases and J 1 base, with 20 bases left between them. This CDR3 is 18 amino acids long. CDR3 sequence (DNA): TGTGCCAGCAGCCAAATCCCTTTGGTTCCACTGAACACCGGGGAGCTGTTTTTT. Its protein is CASSQIPLVPLNTGELFF.

The chain links TRBV6-6 to TRBJ2-1, with D maybe TRBD2 (5 bases). This CDR3 has 16 amino acids. The V end was cut by 6 bases, the J end by 0 bases, with 15 bases between. Germline V gives CDR1 MNHNY, CDR2 SVGAGI (reference sequence). The CDR3 spells CASSSIGGGSYNEQFF. The CDR3, as DNA: TGTGCCAGCAGCAGTATAGGAGGAGGCTCCTACAATGAGCAGTTCTTC.

The sample holds a few counts of this clonotype. The V call is TRBV7-8, the J call TRBJ1-2; 7 bases are a match to TRBD1. Germline V gene lookup returns CDR1 SGHVS and CDR2 FQNEAQ. With V trimmed by 0 bases and J by 4 bases, 17 bases remained unmatched. The length of the CDR3 is 19 residues. The CDR3 protein is CASSLAYTPGQTVTYGYTF. CDR3 sequence (DNA): TGTGCCAGCAGCTTAGCCTATACCCCGGGACAGACAGTGACCTATGGCTACACCTTC.

In this sample, this clonotype turned up many times. The V and J genes are TRBV6-5 and TRBJ1-1; D is unclear. This CDR3 region has 15 residues. Trimming shortened V by 0 bases and J by 3 bases, and 11 bases separated the two germline ends. Per germline, CDR1 MNHEY and CDR2 SVGAGI. The CDR3: CASSYSSTTDTEAFF. The CDR3 nucleotides read TGTGCCAGCAGTTACTCCTCTACAACGGACACTGAAGCTTTCTTT.

This clonotype was seen a handful of times. This chain uses TRBV4-2 with TRBJ2-2; D might be TRBD1 (5 bases). Trimming removed 1 base from V and 6 bases from J, with 12 bases in between. The CDR3 spans 15 residues. Germline loops: CDR1 LGHNA, CDR2 YNFKEQ. CDR3 amino acids: CASSQGQGSPGELFF. The CDR3 nucleotides read TGTGCCAGCAGCCAAGGCCAGGGTAGTCCCGGGGAGCTGTTTTTT.

Turning to this clonotype: An end of the junction does not agree with germline; a read error may underlie this. The chain combines TRBV2 with TRBJ2-5, with 8 bases aligning to TRBD1. This CDR3 is built from 13 residues. Looked up from germline, CDR1 is SNHLY and CDR2 is FYNNEI. CDR3 bases: TGTTCCAGCAGCTGGACAGGGCAAGAGACCCAGTACTTC. Its translation: CSSSWTGQETQYF.

The chain joins TRBV13 to TRBJ2-1; the D gene is possibly TRBD2 (5 bases). CDR1 is PRHDT and CDR2 is FYEKMQ in the germline V gene (reference sequence). This CDR3 has 13 residues. Trimming took 4 bases from V and 14 from J, leaving 18 bases between them. CDR3 sequence: CASSSSRGLPKFF. The CDR3 DNA follows: TGTGCCAGCAGCTCATCCCGGGGTCTTCCCAAGTTCTTC.

This clonotype was detected only a few times. V usage is TRBV20-1 and J usage is TRBJ2-3; unclear D gene. From germline, CDR1 is DFQATT and CDR2 SNEGSKA (reference sequence). The CDR3 runs 14 residues. V dropped 3 bases and J dropped 0 bases, with 10 bases sitting between them. The CDR3: CSASEQPSTDTQYF. The CDR3 DNA reads TGCAGTGCTAGTGAGCAGCCTAGCACAGATACGCAGTATTTT.

This clonotype has a handful of counts. This sequence joins TRBV7-2 and TRBJ2-5; D is perhaps TRBD2 (7 bases). V lost 5 bases and J lost 5, with 18 bases in between. The germline V gene encodes CDR1 SGHTA and CDR2 FQGNSA. The CDR3 is 15 amino acids. The CDR3 DNA reads as TGTGCCAGCAGCACGACCCGGGGGGCGAGGGAGACCCAGTACTTC. This sequence encodes CASSTTRGARETQYF. Full variable domain (missing parts from reference TRBV7-2 and TRBJ2-5): GAGVSQSPSNKVTEKGKDVELRCDPISGHTALYWYRQSLGQGLEFLIYFQGNSAPDKSGLPSDRFSAERTGGSVSTLTIQRTQQEDSAVYLCASSTTRGARETQYFGPGTRLLVL.

This rearrangement joins TRBV2 to TRBJ2-4; D unclear. CDR1 is SNHLY, CDR2 FYNNEI, per germline. Trimming stripped 9 bases from V and 6 bases from J, with 12 bases between. The length of the CDR3 is 12 residues. This CDR3 is CASAQWGNIQYF. The CDR3 DNA is TGTGCCAGTGCCCAGTGGGGAAACATTCAGTACTTC.

This rearrangement joins TRBV30 to TRBJ2-2, with a tentative D call TRBD1 (6 bases). The CDR3 length is 13 residues. Germline CDR1 and CDR2: GTSNPN and SVGIG (reference sequence). V gave up 5 bases and J gave up 8 bases, with 15 bases separating them. The CDR3 DNA sequence: TGTGCCTGGGAGGACAGTAAGGAGGGGGAGCTGTTTTTT. It is translated as CAWEDSKEGELFF.

The chain carries TRBV19 and TRBJ2-7; 7 bases are a match to TRBD1. The CDR3 loop spans 14 amino acids. Germline loops: CDR1 LNHDA, CDR2 SQIVND (reference sequence). The V and J ends lost 5 bases and 5 bases, in that order; junction bases with no gene match: 9. The CDR3 sequence is CASSRRDSFDEQYF. The CDR3 DNA reads TGTGCCAGTAGTCGACGGGACAGCTTTGACGAGCAGTACTTC.

The chain joins TRBV7-9 to TRBJ2-1; possibly TRBD2 for D (5 bases). The V gene lost 5 bases and the J gene lost 1 base, with 9 bases spanning the gap. This CDR3 is built from 14 residues. Germline lookup yields CDR1 SEHNR and CDR2 FQNEAQ (reference sequence). The CDR3 region has the DNA TGTGCCAGCAGCCGACCGGGGTCCTACAATGAGCAGTTCTTC. It translates to CASSRPGSYNEQFF. The variable domain in full, with the rest retrieved from reference TRBV7-9 and TRBJ2-1, is DTGVSQNPRHKITKRGQNVTFRCDPISEHNRLYWYRQTLGQGPEFLTYFQNEAQLEKSRLLSDRFSAERPKGSFSTLEIQRTEQGDSAMYLCASSRPGSYNEQFFGPGTRLTVL.

This chain joins TRBV6-5 and TRBJ1-1; D perhaps matches TRBD1 (5 bases). Germline V gives CDR1 MNHEY, CDR2 SVGAGI. V lost 2 bases and J lost 4, with 8 bases in between. The length of the CDR3 is 13 residues. The CDR3 nucleotides are TGTGCCAGCAGTTACCAGGACACCACTGAAGCTTTCTTT. It yields the protein CASSYQDTTEAFF.

Many counts were recorded for this clonotype. The J gene is TRBJ2-1, the V gene TRBV6-6; the match to TRBD2 covers 7 bases. The germline V gene encodes CDR1 MNHNY and CDR2 SVGAGI (reference sequence). The V gene end was trimmed by 9 bases and the J gene end by 0 bases; junction bases not matched to a gene: 8. The CDR3 has 15 amino acids. In DNA form, the CDR3 reads TGTGCCAGTACTCGGGGGGAGAGCTCCTACAATGAGCAGTTCTTC. Protein product: CASTRGESSYNEQFF.

This clonotype showed up many times. The chain couples TRBV20-1 to TRBJ1-1; no reliable D call. Germline V gives CDR1 DFQATT, CDR2 SNEGSKA (reference sequence). Trimming cost V 3 bases and J 1 base, with 3 bases left between them. The CDR3 runs to 11 residues. The CDR3 DNA follows: TGCAGTGCTAGCAGGAACACTGAAGCTTTCTTT. It codes for CSASRNTEAFF.